This T cell receptor (beta chain) was identified in a study of tumor-infiltrating lymphocytes in oesophageal squamous cell carcinoma. CDR3 length: 15 amino acids. Germline V gene data show CDR1 as MNHNY and CDR2 as SVGAGI (reference sequence). V lost 0 bases, J lost 4 bases, and 1 base stayed unmatched. TCRdb recomputed calls from the PCR reads with MiXCR, one row per CDR3 protein. The sample yields tens of thousands of distinct CDR3 sequences, around 35% seen once. This clonotype was counted many times. The receptor was isolated from a male donor with esophageal squamous cell carcinoma. The chain uses TRBV6-6 and TRBJ1-5; 9 nucleotides match TRBD1. Material: esophageal tumor tissue. CDR3 in amino acids: CASSYSGTGNQPQHF. The DNA for the CDR3 is TGTGCCAGCAGTTACTCGGGGACAGGGAATCAGCCCCAGCATTTT.